This T cell receptor beta chain emerged from a study of shared clonotypes between healthy human individuals. The CDR3 runs 13 residues. Per germline, CDR1 MNHNY and CDR2 SVGAGI (reference sequence). The V gene lost 2 bases and the J gene lost 4 bases, with 6 bases spanning the gap. The data were produced by immunoSEQ multiplex PCR, yet TCRdb's version contains in-frame clones alone and is incomplete. Altogether some 1 million clones are present, approximately 76% being singletons, with the ten largest covering approximately 1.5%. The sequence was obtained from a man aged 18-30 years in good health. The V gene is TRBV6-6, the J gene TRBJ1-3; D is unresolved. The sequenced material came from memory CD4+ T cells sorted from blood. The subset: CD45RA-negative fraction. In DNA form, the CDR3 reads TGTGCCAGCAGTTACGTGGGGGGAAACACCATATATTTT. The encoded protein is CASSYVGGNTIYF.